A single sample is the source of the 31 T cell receptor beta chains below, sequenced in a study of cytomegalovirus exposure and HLA in healthy donors. With 60 Vbeta and 13 Jbeta primers, the PCR was carried out. The data were produced by immunoSEQ multiplex PCR, yet TCRdb's version contains in-frame clones alone and is incomplete. The sample holds about 140,000 clones; around three quarters are singletons and the top ten take over 2%. The sample comprised PBMCs. Receptor source: a middle-aged man in good health and CMV-seronegative.

The chain combines TRBV28 with TRBJ1-4; no clear D gene. CDR3 length: 11 amino acids. Trimming left V 8 bases short and J 4 bases short, with 5 bases between. Germline CDR1 is MDHEN and CDR2 is SYDVKM. Here the CDR3 DNA reads TGTGCCAGCGGCCTTAATGAAAAACTGTTTTTT. Protein: CASGLNEKLFF.

The chain has TRBV30 and TRBJ2-1; D is possibly TRBD2 (6 bases). The V end was cut by 5 bases, the J end by 8 bases, with 19 bases between. Germline V gives CDR1 GTSNPN, CDR2 SVGIG (reference sequence). This CDR3 contains 14 residues. The DNA of the CDR3 is TGTGCCTGGTCATTCGGACTAACTCTGGATGAGCAGTTCTTC. Protein product: CAWSFGLTLDEQFF.

The chain employs TRBV6-6 and TRBJ1-2, with 10 bases lining up with TRBD1. There are 16 residues in the CDR3. V was pared by 5 bases and J by 4 bases, with 10 bases of the junction left unmatched. Germline CDR1 reads MNHNY; CDR2 reads SVGAGI (reference sequence). CDR3 sequence (DNA): TGTGCCAGCAGTATCAACCGGGACAGGGGTCTCTATGGCTACACCTTC. This gives the protein CASSINRDRGLYGYTF.

The chain links TRBV10-1 to TRBJ2-2; D is uncertain. Trimming took 3 bases from V and 0 from J, leaving 8 bases between them. CDR3 length: 15 residues. CDR1 is WNHNN, CDR2 SYGVQD, per germline (reference sequence). The CDR3 sequence: CASSDYRTNTGELFF. CDR3 DNA: TGCGCCAGCAGTGATTACAGAACGAACACCGGGGAGCTGTTTTTT.

The chain combines TRBV7-2 with TRBJ2-2; 9 nucleotides match TRBD1. This CDR3 has 15 residues. J lost 6 bases, V lost 0 bases, and 2 bases had no gene match. Germline loops: CDR1 SGHTA, CDR2 FQGNSA. As DNA, the CDR3 is TGTGCCAGCAGCTTAGCGTGGACAGGGGCCGGGGAGCTGTTTTTT. Residues: CASSLAWTGAGELFF.

In its sample, this clone was seen a few times. The chain couples TRBV4-1 to TRBJ1-5; TRBD1 matches 10 bases. This CDR3 spans 15 amino acids. V lost 1 base to trimming and J lost 4 bases; unmatched junction nucleotides: 1. CDR1 and CDR2 from the germline V gene are MGHRA and YSYEKL. CDR3 amino acids: CASSQGTGGNQPQHF. DNA of the CDR3: TGCGCCAGCAGCCAAGGGACAGGGGGAAATCAGCCCCAGCATTTT.

The rearrangement links TRBV14 to TRBJ1-4; no clear D. The CDR3 runs 17 residues. Germline CDR1 is SGHDN and CDR2 is FVKESK. V was shortened by 1 base and J by 8 bases, with 20 bases between the two germline ends. CDR3 in amino acids: CASSQGFVPAFGEKLFF. CDR3 nucleotides: TGTGCCAGCAGCCAAGGATTCGTACCCGCCTTCGGGGAAAAACTGTTTTTT.

In its sample, this clone was seen once. CDR3 nucleotide sequence: TGTGCCAGCAGCCCACCGGGACAGGGGGTTGCAACTAATGAAAAACTGTTTTTT. Amino acids: CASSPPGQGVATNEKLFF. The V call is TRBV28, the J call TRBJ1-4, with TRBD1 matching 11 bases. Trimming removed 6 bases from V and 0 bases from J; junction bases left unmatched: 9. The CDR3 is 18 amino acids. Germline V gene lookup returns CDR1 MDHEN and CDR2 SYDVKM.

This chain links TRBV28 with TRBJ2-2; 7 bases agree with TRBD1. Germline V lookup: CDR1 MDHEN, CDR2 SYDVKM. After removal of 1 base from V and 1 base from J, the junction contained 9 bases not matched to a gene. CDR3 length: 18 amino acids. The CDR3 reads CASSLYHLGQKNTGELFF. CDR3 nucleotides: TGTGCCAGCAGTTTATACCACCTGGGACAGAAGAACACCGGGGAGCTGTTTTTT. The variable domain in full, with the rest retrieved from reference TRBV28 and TRBJ2-2, is DVKVTQSSRYLVKRTGEKVFLECVQDMDHENMFWYRQDPGLGLRLIYFSYDVKMKEKGDIPEGYSVSREKKERFSLILESASTNQTSMYLCASSLYHLGQKNTGELFFGEGSRLTVL.

The gene calls are TRBV23-1 and TRBJ2-7; 10 bases are a match to TRBD2. TRBV23-1 is given ORF status, its function remaining uncertain. With 0 bases clipped from V and 0 bases from J, the junction kept 8 bases outside the gene matches. CDR3 length equals 18 residues. The CDR3 reads CASSQSITGLANSYEQYF. As DNA, the CDR3 is TGCGCCAGCAGTCAATCGATAACGGGACTAGCGAACTCCTACGAGCAGTACTTC.

This sequence joins TRBV5-6 and TRBJ2-1; possible D gene TRBD2, 5 bases. V gave up 0 bases and J gave up 5 bases, with 18 bases separating them. In germline, CDR1 is SGHDT, CDR2 YYEEEE. This CDR3 is 17 amino acids long. The CDR3 region has the DNA TGTGCCAGCAGCTTGGCCGCAACTAGTTATCTCGACAATGAGCAGTTCTTC. Its protein is CASSLAATSYLDNEQFF. The full variable domain, its missing parts supplied by reference TRBV5-6 and TRBJ2-1, is DAGVTQSPTHLIKTRGQQVTLRCSPKSGHDTVSWYQQALGQGPQFIFQYYEEEERQRGNFPDRFSGHQFPNYSSELNVNALLLGDSALYLCASSLAATSYLDNEQFFGPGTRLTVL.

The rearrangement uses TRBV30 and TRBJ1-1; D call uncertain. Germline V CDR1 and CDR2: GTSNPN, SVGIG (reference sequence). The CDR3 extends over 13 amino acids. Between the trimmed V and J ends, which lost 4 bases and 6 bases, there was a span of 15 bases. The CDR3 DNA reads as TGTGCCTGGATCCTAGGAGGGTTCGCTGAAGCTTTCTTT. Encoded protein: CAWILGGFAEAFF. The full variable domain, completed using reference TRBV30 and TRBJ1-1, is SQTIHQWPATLVQPVGSPLSLECTVEGTSNPNLYWYRQAAGRGLQLLFYSVGIGQISSEVPQNLSASRPQDRQFILSSKKLLLSDSGFYLCAWILGGFAEAFFGQGTRLTVV.

CDR3 nucleotides: TGTGCCAGCAGTTCAAGGACAGGGGACTTCAAAAACATTCAGTACTTC. Protein product: CASSSRTGDFKNIQYF. The rearrangement joins TRBV27 to TRBJ2-4; 9 positions agree with TRBD1. Germline CDR1 and CDR2: MNHEY and SMNVEV (reference sequence). Unmatched junction bases numbered 7, after V lost 4 bases and J lost 3 bases. The CDR3 extends over 16 amino acids.

The genes are TRBV5-6 and TRBJ1-2; TRBD1 might be the D (6 bases). This CDR3 has 15 amino acids. Germline CDR1 SGHDT, CDR2 YYEEEE. Trimming cost V 0 bases and J 9 bases, with 18 bases left between them. CDR3 coding DNA: TGTGCCAGCAGCTTGGAGGCCACAGGGCCGCGGAGCTACACCTTC. This codes for CASSLEATGPRSYTF.

The J gene is TRBJ2-1, the V gene TRBV15, with 8 bases fitting TRBD2. V gave up 2 bases and J gave up 4 bases; unmatched junction bases: 4. Germline CDR1 LNHNV, CDR2 YYDKDF (reference sequence). The CDR3 contains 15 residues. CDR3 amino acids: CATSRITSGYNEQFF. In DNA, the CDR3 is TGTGCCACCAGCAGAATCACTAGCGGATACAATGAGCAGTTCTTC.

The chain has TRBV25-1 and TRBJ1-1; no reliable D call. This CDR3 contains 14 residues. V was trimmed by 3 bases and J by 0 bases, leaving 8 bases between them. Germline loops: CDR1 MGHDK, CDR2 SYGVNS. The CDR3: CASSDLGVNTEAFF. The CDR3 region has the DNA TGTGCCAGCAGTGATCTAGGAGTGAACACTGAAGCTTTCTTT.

The V and J genes are TRBV2 and TRBJ1-5; the match to TRBD1 covers 10 bases. The length of the CDR3 is 16 residues. V lost 6 bases to trimming and J lost 4 bases; unmatched junction nucleotides: 9. Germline V gene data show CDR1 as SNHLY and CDR2 as FYNNEI. CDR3 sequence reads: CASRGTGDKLNQPQHF. DNA for the CDR3: TGTGCCAGCAGAGGGACAGGGGACAAACTTAATCAGCCCCAGCATTTT. Variable domain in full (rest from reference TRBV2 and TRBJ1-5): EPEVTQTPSHQVTQMGQEVILRCVPISNHLYFYWYRQILGQKVEFLVSFYNNEISEKSEIFDDQFSVERPDGSNFTLKIRSTKLEDSAMYFCASRGTGDKLNQPQHFGDGTRLSIL.

The J gene is TRBJ2-3, the V gene TRBV7-9; the match to TRBD1 covers 9 bases. V shed 5 bases, J shed 4 bases, and the junction held 10 bases outside the gene matches. The CDR3 is 16 amino acids. Germline CDR1 SEHNR, CDR2 FQNEAQ (reference sequence). The CDR3 bases are TGTGCCAGCAGCCCCTGGCCGGGACAGGGCCCAGATACGCAGTATTTT. It translates to CASSPWPGQGPDTQYF.

The rearrangement joins TRBV10-1 to TRBJ1-1; 8 bases fit TRBD1. Losses at the gene ends were 8 bases for V and 1 base for J; bases not matched to a gene: 3. CDR3 length equals 13 residues. Germline V gives CDR1 WNHNN, CDR2 SYGVQD (reference sequence). The CDR3 DNA follows: TGCGCCAGCCGAGGACAGGGGAACACTGAAGCTTTCTTT. Protein product: CASRGQGNTEAFF.

The rearrangement uses TRBV7-9 and TRBJ1-1; D is undetermined. Germline CDR1 SEHNR, CDR2 FQNEAQ (reference sequence). V dropped 1 base and J dropped 1 base, with 16 bases sitting between them. The CDR3 contains 17 residues. CDR3 nucleotide sequence: TGTGCCAGCAGCTTAGTTCTGAGGGCCAGCCGGAACACTGAAGCTTTCTTT. Protein: CASSLVLRASRNTEAFF.

This chain links TRBV28 with TRBJ1-2, with 9 bases fitting TRBD1. The CDR3 is 16 residues long. Unmatched junction bases numbered 13, after V lost 7 bases and J lost 4 bases. The germline V gene encodes CDR1 MDHEN and CDR2 SYDVKM. DNA of the CDR3: TGTGCCAGCACTCAACCGACGGGACAGGGAGTCTATGGCTACACCTTC. Translation gives CASTQPTGQGVYGYTF.

The CDR3 region is CASSQTHTRIAYEQYF. CDR3 DNA sequence: TGCGCCAGCAGCCAAACGCACACGAGGATCGCCTACGAGCAGTACTTC. V usage is TRBV4-3 and J usage is TRBJ2-7; D is unresolved. This CDR3 comprises 16 residues. The germline V and J ends were trimmed by 2 bases and 2 bases, with 16 bases remaining between them. The germline CDR1 and CDR2 sequences are LGHNA and YSLEER.

The chain recombines TRBV4-3 with TRBJ1-2; D is possibly TRBD1 (5 bases). Germline CDR1 and CDR2: LGHNA and YSLEER. CDR3 length: 15 amino acids. Trimming removed 3 bases from V and 6 bases from J, with 17 bases in between. The CDR3 reads CASSHLLRGRDGYTF. In DNA form, the CDR3 reads TGCGCCAGCAGCCACCTACTCCGGGGGAGGGATGGCTACACCTTC.

This chain connects TRBV5-1 to TRBJ1-5; TRBD1 matches at 7 bases. Germline CDR1 is SGHRS and CDR2 is YFSETQ. The CDR3 runs to 13 residues. The J segment lost 4 bases and the V segment lost 4 bases, leaving 2 bases of the junction unmatched. The CDR3 coding sequence is TGCGCCAGCAGCATGACAGGGAATCAGCCCCAGCATTTT. It specifies CASSMTGNQPQHF. Full variable domain (rest looked up from reference TRBV5-1 and TRBJ1-5): KAGVTQTPRYLIKTRGQQVTLSCSPISGHRSVSWYQQTPGQGLQFLFEYFSETQRNKGNFPGRFSGRQFSNSRSEMNVSTLELGDSALYLCASSMTGNQPQHFGDGTRLSIL.

This sequence joins TRBV30 and TRBJ1-5, with D hard to call. Trimming removed 1 base at V and 0 bases at J, with 7 bases between. From germline, CDR1 is GTSNPN and CDR2 SVGIG (reference sequence). The CDR3 consists of 14 residues. CDR3 amino acids: CAWSAGFSNQPQHF. The CDR3 coding sequence is TGTGCCTGGAGTGCAGGATTTAGCAATCAGCCCCAGCATTTT.

This chain uses TRBV7-2 with TRBJ2-7; TRBD2 matches 11 bases. With V trimmed by 5 bases and J by 4 bases, 7 bases remained unmatched. The CDR3 is made up of 15 amino acids. CDR1 is SGHTA, CDR2 FQGNSA, per germline. The CDR3 DNA reads as TGTGCCAGCAGCGAGGATAGCGGGAGGGCTTACGAGCAGTACTTC. Residues: CASSEDSGRAYEQYF.

V and J are TRBV27 and TRBJ1-3; a weak D match, TRBD1 (6 bases). Looked up from germline, CDR1 is MNHEY and CDR2 is SMNVEV (reference sequence). The CDR3 consists of 14 residues. Trimming took 6 bases from V and 3 from J, leaving 12 bases between them. CDR3 sequence reads: CASSPRGVGNTIYF. CDR3 coding DNA: TGTGCCAGCAGCCCCAGGGGTGTTGGAAACACCATATATTTT.

The chain couples TRBV9 to TRBJ2-1; TRBD1 is a possible D gene (5 bases). Trimming pared 2 bases from V and 1 base from J, leaving 19 bases between. Germline V gene sequence: CDR1 SGDLS, CDR2 YYNGEE. The CDR3 consists of 18 residues. CDR3 sequence: CASSVPSTASGSYNEQFF. In nucleotides, the CDR3 is TGTGCCAGCAGCGTCCCCTCGACAGCAAGTGGGTCCTACAATGAGCAGTTCTTC. The variable domain in full, with the rest retrieved from reference TRBV9 and TRBJ2-1, is DSGVTQTPKHLITATGQRVTLRCSPRSGDLSVYWYQQSLDQGLQFLIQYYNGEERAKGNILERFSAQQFPDLHSELNLSSLELGDSALYFCASSVPSTASGSYNEQFFGPGTRLTVL.

This clone has more than one count but fewer than ten. This sequence joins TRBV6-4 and TRBJ1-3; D is possibly TRBD1 (5 bases). The CDR3 loop spans 17 amino acids. CDR1 and CDR2 (germline): MRHNA, SNTAGT. The V and J ends lost 6 bases and 0 bases respectively, with 18 bases between them. This CDR3 is CASRGVLGSISGNTIYF. Here the CDR3 DNA reads TGTGCCAGCAGAGGGGTACTGGGGTCGATCTCTGGAAACACCATATATTTT.

V is TRBV5-1 and J is TRBJ1-1; 7 bases are a match to TRBD1. Germline loops: CDR1 SGHRS, CDR2 YFSETQ. With 2 bases clipped from V and 0 bases from J, the junction kept 4 bases outside the gene matches. The CDR3 loop spans 15 amino acids. The CDR3 sequence is CASSFSRGMNTEAFF. For the CDR3, the DNA is TGCGCCAGCAGCTTTTCCAGGGGGATGAACACTGAAGCTTTCTTT. Full variable domain (outside the CDR3, taken from reference TRBV5-1 and TRBJ1-1): KAGVTQTPRYLIKTRGQQVTLSCSPISGHRSVSWYQQTPGQGLQFLFEYFSETQRNKGNFPGRFSGRQFSNSRSEMNVSTLELGDSALYLCASSFSRGMNTEAFFGQGTRLTVV.

The rearrangement joins TRBV28 to TRBJ1-3, with D tentatively TRBD1 (6 bases). CDR3 size: 16 residues. The germline CDR1 and CDR2 sequences are MDHEN and SYDVKM. V lost 1 base, J lost 0 bases, and 10 bases lay in between. The CDR3 nucleotides are TGTGCCAGCAGTTTATCAGGACAGCTCTCTGGAAACACCATATATTTT. This translates into CASSLSGQLSGNTIYF.